These 2 T cell receptor beta chains originate from one sample sequenced in a study of shared clonotypes between healthy human individuals. The protocol was immunoSEQ multiplex PCR, while the TCRdb copy is restricted to in-frame clones and leaves out a portion. The sample holds roughly 2,500,000 clones, roughly 93% seen once. The material sequenced was naive CD4+ T cells from PBMCs. The subset: CD45RA+ positively selected. These receptors were collected from a man younger than 35 in good health. Some clones in this sample may be carry-over from other donors' samples.

Of note for this clone: In the same sample, other DNA sequences code for this CDR3. This chain connects TRBV7-9 to TRBJ2-7; 9 positions match TRBD1. Germline V lookup: CDR1 SEHNR, CDR2 FQNEAQ (reference sequence). Trimming at V came to 5 bases and at J to 3 bases, leaving 5 bases not matched to a gene. The CDR3 length is 14 residues. CDR3 coding DNA: TGTGCCAGCAGCCCCGGGACAGGGCGCTACGAGCAGTACTTC. Translating it yields CASSPGTGRYEQYF. Supplemented by reference TRBV7-9 and TRBJ2-7, the full variable domain reads DTGVSQNPRHKITKRGQNVTFRCDPISEHNRLYWYRQTLGQGPEFLTYFQNEAQLEKSRLLSDRFSAERPKGSFSTLEIQRTEQGDSAMYLCASSPGTGRYEQYFGPGTRLTVT.

CDR3 sequence: CVRSPPSGLQETQYF. CDR3 nucleotide sequence: TGTGTCAGAAGCCCTCCCTCGGGGCTTCAAGAGACCCAGTACTTC. This sequence joins TRBV7-5 and TRBJ2-5. TRBV7-5 is a pseudogene segment. The CDR3 is 15 amino acids.